One and the same sample provided the 14 T cell receptor beta chains below, sequenced in a study of beta chain features in type 1 diabetes. The investigators reverse transcribed all of the isolated RNA, so they sequenced expressed TCRB transcripts. Data came from immunoSEQ multiplex PCR; TCRdb stores just in-frame clones and leaves some out. The sample lists about 220,000 clones; about a tenth were seen once. The specimen sequenced was central memory CD4+ T cells from blood. The source is a man between 18 and 29 years old in good health.

This clone was observed a few times. This sequence joins TRBV30 and TRBJ1-1; no definite D call. V lost 2 bases, J lost 7 bases, and 8 bases lay in between. CDR3 length: 11 residues. In germline, CDR1 is GTSNPN, CDR2 SVGIG (reference sequence). CDR3 sequence: CAWSRGFEAFF. The CDR3 coding sequence is TGTGCCTGGAGTAGAGGGTTTGAAGCTTTCTTT.

This clone appeared a few times. This chain joins TRBV7-3 and TRBJ2-7; D gene uncertain. V lost 3 bases and J 6 bases, leaving 12 bases between the germline ends. CDR1 and CDR2 from the germline V gene are SGHTA and FQGTGA. This CDR3 comprises 13 residues. CDR3: CASSFLVFGEQYF. In DNA form, the CDR3 reads TGTGCCAGCAGCTTCTTGGTATTCGGCGAGCAGTACTTC.

The V call is TRBV20-1, the J call TRBJ2-7; D not certain. Per germline, CDR1 DFQATT and CDR2 SNEGSKA (reference sequence). This CDR3 is 11 amino acids long. V lost 2 bases to trimming and J lost 12 bases, with 14 bases between them. This CDR3 is CSARSDGLRYF. CDR3 nucleotides: TGCAGTGCTAGATCGGACGGTCTAAGGTACTTC.

This clone was picked up a small number of times. This chain links TRBV30 with TRBJ2-3; TRBD2 aligns across 7 bases. The J segment lost 3 bases and the V segment lost 8 bases, leaving 8 bases of the junction unmatched. The CDR3 length is 13 residues. The germline V gene has CDR1 GTSNPN and CDR2 SVGIG (reference sequence). The CDR3 sequence is CAGEGGQTDTQYF. Written as DNA, the CDR3 is TGTGCCGGGGAGGGAGGGCAGACAGATACGCAGTATTTT. Full variable domain (remainder filled in from reference TRBV30 and TRBJ2-3): SQTIHQWPATLVQPVGSPLSLECTVEGTSNPNLYWYRQAAGRGLQLLFYSVGIGQISSEVPQNLSASRPQDRQFILSSKKLLLSDSGFYLCAGEGGQTDTQYFGPGTRLTVL.

This chain uses TRBV5-1 with TRBJ2-7; D may be TRBD2 (6 bases). Trimming cost V 4 bases and J 0 bases, with 14 bases left between them. The germline V gene has CDR1 SGHRS and CDR2 YFSETQ. CDR3 length equals 15 residues. CDR3: CASSVSAGLSYEQYF. The DNA for the CDR3 is TGCGCCAGCAGCGTGTCAGCGGGCCTCTCCTACGAGCAGTACTTC.

The V gene is TRBV28, the J gene TRBJ2-6; the D gene is possibly TRBD2 (6 bases). Trimming stripped 2 bases from V and 2 bases from J, with 13 bases between. This CDR3 is 17 amino acids long. Per the germline V gene, CDR1 is MDHEN and CDR2 is SYDVKM. DNA of the CDR3: TGTGCCAGCAGTTTACAGGGCGGGAACCCTGGGGCCAACGTCCTGACTTTC. Translation: CASSLQGGNPGANVLTF.

The table lists this clone with a few counts. The V gene is TRBV28, the J gene TRBJ2-1, with 9 positions matching TRBD2. This CDR3 spans 16 amino acids. The V gene end was trimmed by 8 bases and the J gene end by 9 bases; junction bases not matched to a gene: 17. Germline CDR1 MDHEN, CDR2 SYDVKM. This chain's CDR3 is CASEALAGADRSEQFF. CDR3 in DNA: TGTGCCAGCGAAGCCTTAGCGGGAGCTGACCGGAGTGAGCAGTTCTTC.

This clone was seen repeatedly, ten times or more. Different DNA sequences within this sample yield the same CDR3. The chain carries TRBV10-3 and TRBJ2-1; D is possibly TRBD2 (6 bases). This CDR3 is 16 amino acids long. Trimming shortened V by 0 bases and J by 0 bases, and 9 bases separated the two germline ends. The V gene's germline CDR1 is ENHRY and CDR2 SYGVKD. CDR3 residues: CAISESTGASYNEQFF. CDR3 nucleotide sequence: TGTGCCATCAGTGAGTCGACGGGAGCCTCCTACAATGAGCAGTTCTTC.

The table lists this clone with many counts. The V gene is TRBV13, the J gene TRBJ2-7, with D possibly TRBD2 on 6 matching bases. The germline V gene encodes CDR1 PRHDT and CDR2 FYEKMQ (reference sequence). The CDR3 has 15 residues. V lost 5 bases and J lost 3, with 17 bases in between. CDR3 loop: CASSHGTLGIYEQYF. CDR3 nucleotides: TGTGCCAGCAGCCACGGGACTCTTGGCATCTACGAGCAGTACTTC.

This clone has more than one count but fewer than ten. The V gene is TRBV5-1, the J gene TRBJ2-3; D is unresolved. V lost 4 bases and J 2 bases, leaving 14 bases between the germline ends. CDR1 SGHRS and CDR2 YFSETQ come from the germline V gene. This CDR3 is 15 amino acids long. The CDR3 loop is CASSRVDPATDTQYF. DNA for the CDR3: TGCGCCAGCAGCCGGGTGGATCCAGCCACAGATACGCAGTATTTT.

This rearrangement joins TRBV18 to TRBJ2-7, with 10 nucleotides matching TRBD2. The ends lost 3 bases at V and 6 bases at J; junction bases unmatched: 8. CDR1 and CDR2 (germline): KGHSH, LQKENI. This CDR3 region has 15 residues. The CDR3 DNA is TGTGCCAGCTCACCTCCAGCGGGAGGGCCGGGCGAGCAGTACTTC. Protein: CASSPPAGGPGEQYF.

The chain combines TRBV5-6 with TRBJ2-3; TRBD1 might be the D (5 bases). The germline V gene has CDR1 SGHDT and CDR2 YYEEEE. The CDR3 is 15 amino acids. Trimming stripped 4 bases from V and 0 bases from J, with 12 bases between. This CDR3 reads CASSRRVGSTDTQYF. The CDR3 DNA reads TGTGCCAGCAGCCGCAGGGTGGGGAGCACAGATACGCAGTATTTT.

The chain uses TRBV5-6 and TRBJ2-7, with TRBD2 matching 7 bases. The CDR3 is 12 residues long. With 2 bases clipped from V and 4 bases from J, the junction kept 0 bases outside the gene matches. Germline V gene data show CDR1 as SGHDT and CDR2 as YYEEEE. CDR3 protein: CASSFSGYEQYF. CDR3 DNA sequence: TGTGCCAGCAGCTTTAGCGGGTACGAGCAGTACTTC.

This clone was detected many times. This chain connects TRBV29-1 to TRBJ2-2, with TRBD2 matching 7 bases. This CDR3 has 14 amino acids. With 3 bases clipped from V and 4 bases from J, the junction kept 5 bases outside the gene matches. In germline, CDR1 is SQVTM, CDR2 ANQGSEA. The CDR3 nucleotides are TGCAGCGTTGAGGTGCGGGGGAGCACCGGGGAGCTGTTTTTT. It is translated as CSVEVRGSTGELFF.